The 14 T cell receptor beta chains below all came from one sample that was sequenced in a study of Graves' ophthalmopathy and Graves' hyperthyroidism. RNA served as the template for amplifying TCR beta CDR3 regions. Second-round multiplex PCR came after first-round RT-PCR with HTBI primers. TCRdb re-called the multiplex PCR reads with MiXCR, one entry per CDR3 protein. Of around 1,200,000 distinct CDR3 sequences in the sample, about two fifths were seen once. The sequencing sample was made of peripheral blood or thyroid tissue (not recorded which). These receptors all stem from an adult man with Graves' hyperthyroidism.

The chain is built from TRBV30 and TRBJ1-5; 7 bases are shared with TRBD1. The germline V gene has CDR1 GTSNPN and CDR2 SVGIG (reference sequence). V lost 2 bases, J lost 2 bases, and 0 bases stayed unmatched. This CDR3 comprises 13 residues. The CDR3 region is CAWSRGRNQPQHF. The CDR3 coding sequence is TGTGCCTGGAGTAGGGGGCGCAATCAGCCCCAGCATTTT.

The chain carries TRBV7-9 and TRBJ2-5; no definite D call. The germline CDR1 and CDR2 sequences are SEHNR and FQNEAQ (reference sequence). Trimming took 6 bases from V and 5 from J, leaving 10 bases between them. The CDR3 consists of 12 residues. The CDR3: CASRAIGETQYF. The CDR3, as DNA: TGTGCCAGCAGGGCGATAGGGGAGACCCAGTACTTC.

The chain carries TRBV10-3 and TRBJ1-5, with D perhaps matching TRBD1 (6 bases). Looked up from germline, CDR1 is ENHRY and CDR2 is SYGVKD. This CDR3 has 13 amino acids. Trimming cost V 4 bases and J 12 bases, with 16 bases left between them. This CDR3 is CAISGKGVGVQHF. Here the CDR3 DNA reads TGTGCCATCAGTGGTAAGGGGGTTGGTGTCCAGCATTTT.

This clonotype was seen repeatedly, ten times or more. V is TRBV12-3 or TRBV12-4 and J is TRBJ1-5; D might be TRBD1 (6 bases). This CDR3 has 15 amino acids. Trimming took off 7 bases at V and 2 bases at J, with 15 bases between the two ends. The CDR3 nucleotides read TGTGCCAGCACGAGGGGGGTTCTTGGCAATCAGCCCCAGCATTTT. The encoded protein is CASTRGVLGNQPQHF.

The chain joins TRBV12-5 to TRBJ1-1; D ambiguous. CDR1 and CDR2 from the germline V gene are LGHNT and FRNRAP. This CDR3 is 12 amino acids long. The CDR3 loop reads CASCTWAPEAFF. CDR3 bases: TGTGCCAGCTGTACGTGGGCCCCGGAAGCTTTCTTT.

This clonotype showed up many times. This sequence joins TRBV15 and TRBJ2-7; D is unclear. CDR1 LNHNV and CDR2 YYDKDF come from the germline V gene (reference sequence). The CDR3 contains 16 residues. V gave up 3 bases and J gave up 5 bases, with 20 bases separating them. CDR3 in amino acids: CATSRHVVAPSDEQYF. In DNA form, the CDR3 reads TGTGCCACCAGCAGGCACGTGGTGGCCCCGAGCGACGAGCAGTACTTC.

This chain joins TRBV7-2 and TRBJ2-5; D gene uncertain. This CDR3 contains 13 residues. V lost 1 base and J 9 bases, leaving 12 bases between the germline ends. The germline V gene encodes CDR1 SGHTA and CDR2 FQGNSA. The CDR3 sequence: CASSLGANQPQYF. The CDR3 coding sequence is TGTGCCAGCAGCTTAGGGGCAAATCAGCCCCAGTACTTC.

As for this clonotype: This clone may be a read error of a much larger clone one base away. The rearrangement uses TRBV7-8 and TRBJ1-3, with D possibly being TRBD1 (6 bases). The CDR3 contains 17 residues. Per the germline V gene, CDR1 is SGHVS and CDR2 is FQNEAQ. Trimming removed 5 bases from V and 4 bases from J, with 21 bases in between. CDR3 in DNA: TGTGCCAGCAGCCGTATGACTGCAGGGGTCTTGGGAAACACCATATATTTT. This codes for CASSRMTAGVLGNTIYF.

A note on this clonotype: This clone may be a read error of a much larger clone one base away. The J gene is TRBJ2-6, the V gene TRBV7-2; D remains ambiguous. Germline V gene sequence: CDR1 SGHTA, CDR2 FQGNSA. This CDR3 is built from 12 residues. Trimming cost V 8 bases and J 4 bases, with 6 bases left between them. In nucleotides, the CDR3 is TGTGCCAGCCGTAAGGGGGCCAACGTCCTGACTTTC. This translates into CASRKGANVLTF.

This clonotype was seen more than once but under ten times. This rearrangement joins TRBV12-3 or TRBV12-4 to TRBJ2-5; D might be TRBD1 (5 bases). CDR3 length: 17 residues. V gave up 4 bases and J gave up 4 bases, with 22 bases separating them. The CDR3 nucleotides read TGTGCCAGCAGTTCACGAAGGCAGGGAACAACGGGAGAGACCCAGTACTTC. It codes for CASSSRRQGTTGETQYF.

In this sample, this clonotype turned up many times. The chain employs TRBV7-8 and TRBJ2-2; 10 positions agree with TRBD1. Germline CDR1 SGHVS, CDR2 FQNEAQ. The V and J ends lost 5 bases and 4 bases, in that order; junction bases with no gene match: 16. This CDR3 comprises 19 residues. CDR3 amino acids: CASSPQDWDRGFVTGELFF. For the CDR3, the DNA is TGTGCCAGCAGCCCCCAAGATTGGGACAGGGGATTTGTCACCGGGGAGCTGTTTTTT.

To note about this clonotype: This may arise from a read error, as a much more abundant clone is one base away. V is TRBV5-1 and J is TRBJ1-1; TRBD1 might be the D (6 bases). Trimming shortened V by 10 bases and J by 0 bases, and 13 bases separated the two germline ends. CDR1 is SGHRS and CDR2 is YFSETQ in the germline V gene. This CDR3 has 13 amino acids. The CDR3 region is CAGTGQVNTEAFF. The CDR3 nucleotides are TGCGCCGGTACGGGACAAGTGAACACTGAAGCTTTCTTT.

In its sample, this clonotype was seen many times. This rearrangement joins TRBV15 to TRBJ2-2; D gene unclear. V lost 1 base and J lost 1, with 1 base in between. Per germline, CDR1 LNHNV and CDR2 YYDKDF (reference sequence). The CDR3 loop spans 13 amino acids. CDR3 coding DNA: TGTGCCACCAGCAGAGGGAACACCGGGGAGCTGTTTTTT. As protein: CATSRGNTGELFF.

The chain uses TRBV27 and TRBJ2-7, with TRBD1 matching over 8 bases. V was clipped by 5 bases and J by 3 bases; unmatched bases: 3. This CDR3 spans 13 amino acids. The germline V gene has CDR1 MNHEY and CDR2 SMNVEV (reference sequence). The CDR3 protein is CASSTGGLYEQYF. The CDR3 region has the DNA TGTGCCAGCAGTACAGGGGGACTCTACGAGCAGTACTTC.